A selection of T cell receptor beta chains follows, all from one sample in a study of blood T cell repertoires in COVID-19. Here immunoSEQ multiplex PCR was the method, and the copy in TCRdb shows in-frame clones only, minus some. Of under 110,000 clones listed, 85% are singletons. Sequencing was performed on peripheral blood. These receptors all stem from a woman in her 70s with active or convalescent COVID-19. The CDR3 runs from the conserved cysteine through the conserved F or W. The order of the fields is clone size, J gene, V gene, D gene, CDR3 DNA, CDR3 protein. A D gene is named only where the DNA matches it firmly. Only part of the rows carry a size: once, few, many, or a class if the clone is expanded.

clone_size: NA
j_call: TRBJ2-5
v_call: TRBV11-3
d_call: TRBD2
cdr3_nt: TGTGCCAGCAGCCAAGTAGGACTAGCTAAGGGGGGGGCCCAGTACTTC
cdr3_aa: CASSQVGLAKGGAQYF

clone_size: few
j_call: TRBJ1-2
v_call: TRBV28
d_call: TRBD1
cdr3_nt: TGTGCCAGCAGTGAAGTATCCGGGACAGGGGTTGAAAATGGCTACACCTTC
cdr3_aa: CASSEVSGTGVENGYTF

clone_size: NA
j_call: TRBJ1-6
v_call: TRBV7-8
d_call: TRBD1
cdr3_nt: TGTGCCAGCAGGCATACCAGGGGGAATCGTAATTCACCCCTCCACTTT
cdr3_aa: CASRHTRGNRNSPLHF

clone_size: NA
j_call: TRBJ2-1
v_call: TRBV28
d_call: TRBD2
cdr3_nt: TGTGCCAGCAGGGTGGACGTAGCGGGAGGGCGGGGCAATGAGCAGTTCTTC
cdr3_aa: CASRVDVAGGRGNEQFF

clone_size: NA
j_call: TRBJ2-7
v_call: TRBV5-1
d_call: TRBD1
cdr3_nt: TGCGCCAGCAGTCCCGGGACAGGGGACTACGAGCAGTACTTC
cdr3_aa: CASSPGTGDYEQYF

clone_size: few
j_call: TRBJ1-1
v_call: TRBV5-5
d_call: NA
cdr3_nt: TGTGCCAGCAGCCAAACTGGGCCAGGGGAGTTCCTCACTGAAGCTTTCTTT
cdr3_aa: CASSQTGPGEFLTEAFF

clone_size: NA
j_call: TRBJ2-1
v_call: TRBV24-1
d_call: TRBD2
cdr3_nt: TGTGCCACCAGTGATTTAGGGCTAGCGGGAGTTTATGAGCAGTTCTTC
cdr3_aa: CATSDLGLAGVYEQFF

clone_size: NA
j_call: TRBJ2-3
v_call: TRBV2
d_call: TRBD2
cdr3_nt: TGTGCCAGCAGTTCTACGACTAGCGGGGGCACAGATACGCAGTATTTT
cdr3_aa: CASSSTTSGGTDTQYF

clone_size: once
j_call: TRBJ2-3
v_call: TRBV6-5
d_call: TRBD1
cdr3_nt: TGTGCCAGCAGCCCCGGACAGGGAGGTACAGATACGCAGTATTTT
cdr3_aa: CASSPGQGGTDTQYF

clone_size: once
j_call: TRBJ2-1
v_call: TRBV7-6
d_call: TRBD2
cdr3_nt: TGTGCCAGCAGCTCGTCCGGGACTAGCCGCTATGAGCAGTTCTTC
cdr3_aa: CASSSSGTSRYEQFF

clone_size: NA
j_call: TRBJ1-2
v_call: TRBV5-1
d_call: TRBD1
cdr3_nt: TGCGCCAGCAGCTTCGGACAGGGCTTTGGCTACACCTTC
cdr3_aa: CASSFGQGFGYTF

clone_size: NA
j_call: TRBJ2-1
v_call: TRBV5-1
d_call: TRBD2
cdr3_nt: TGCGCCAGCACCCCCGGAGCGGGGGGGAGCTCCTACAATGAGCAGTTCTTC
cdr3_aa: CASTPGAGGSSYNEQFF

clone_size: few
j_call: TRBJ2-1
v_call: TRBV30
d_call: TRBD2
cdr3_nt: TGTGCCTGGGGGGGAAGGGCTAGCGGGAGGGCCGCGGGTGAGCAGTTCTTC
cdr3_aa: CAWGGRASGRAAGEQFF

clone_size: NA
j_call: TRBJ1-1
v_call: TRBV28
d_call: TRBD1
cdr3_nt: TGTGCCAGCAGTTTCAGGGGGCTCGTGAACACTGAAGCTTTCTTT
cdr3_aa: CASSFRGLVNTEAFF

clone_size: NA
j_call: TRBJ1-3
v_call: TRBV12-3/TRBV12-4
d_call: NA
cdr3_nt: TGTGCCAGCAGCCTAAACTCTGGAAACACCATATATTTT
cdr3_aa: CASSLNSGNTIYF

clone_size: few
j_call: TRBJ1-1
v_call: TRBV6-5
d_call: TRBD1
cdr3_nt: TGTGCCAGCACCTACAGGGGTACTGAAGCTTTCTTT
cdr3_aa: CASTYRGTEAFF

clone_size: NA
j_call: TRBJ2-6
v_call: TRBV25-1
d_call: NA
cdr3_nt: TGTGCCAGCAGTGAATCTAACTCTGGGGCCAACGTCCTGACTTTC
cdr3_aa: CASSESNSGANVLTF

clone_size: NA
j_call: TRBJ2-7
v_call: TRBV7-9
d_call: NA
cdr3_nt: TGTGCCAGCAGCTTCTCCGTATACGAGCAGTACTTC
cdr3_aa: CASSFSVYEQYF

clone_size: NA
j_call: TRBJ2-1
v_call: TRBV4-3
d_call: TRBD1
cdr3_nt: TGCGCCAGCAGCCAGGGACAGGGTTGGGGCGATGAGCAGTTCTTC
cdr3_aa: CASSQGQGWGDEQFF

clone_size: NA
j_call: TRBJ1-1
v_call: TRBV28
d_call: NA
cdr3_nt: TGTGCCAGCAGCCCCGCCGGGGGATCTCTCACTGAAGCTTTCTTT
cdr3_aa: CASSPAGGSLTEAFF

clone_size: NA
j_call: TRBJ1-5
v_call: TRBV6-5
d_call: NA
cdr3_nt: TGTGCCAGTGGGAGAGGGTTCAATCAGCCCCAGCATTTT
cdr3_aa: CASGRGFNQPQHF

clone_size: NA
j_call: TRBJ2-7
v_call: TRBV6-1
d_call: NA
cdr3_nt: TGTGCCAGCAGTGAATGGGGGGTGTCAAGCTCCTACGAGCAGTACTTC
cdr3_aa: CASSEWGVSSSYEQYF

clone_size: NA
j_call: TRBJ2-5
v_call: TRBV4-1
d_call: NA
cdr3_nt: TGCGCCAGCAGCCAAGGATCCGGAGGATGGGGAGAGACCCAGTACTTC
cdr3_aa: CASSQGSGGWGETQYF

clone_size: NA
j_call: TRBJ2-2
v_call: TRBV5-1
d_call: NA
cdr3_nt: TGCGCCAGCAGCTTGGCCGGGGGACCAACCAGGGAGCTGTTTTTT
cdr3_aa: CASSLAGGPTRELFF

clone_size: NA
j_call: TRBJ1-4
v_call: TRBV9
d_call: NA
cdr3_nt: TGTGCCAGCAGCTCCCACAGAGCAACTAATGAAAAACTGTTTTTT
cdr3_aa: CASSSHRATNEKLFF

clone_size: NA
j_call: TRBJ2-4
v_call: TRBV27
d_call: NA
cdr3_nt: TGTGCCAGCAGTTTTACGGCGGAGAACATTCAGTACTTC
cdr3_aa: CASSFTAENIQYF

clone_size: once
j_call: TRBJ1-5
v_call: TRBV6-6
d_call: NA
cdr3_nt: TGTGCCAGCAAAGGGAGGGAGAGTCAGCCCCAGCATTTT
cdr3_aa: CASKGRESQPQHF

clone_size: NA
j_call: TRBJ1-6
v_call: TRBV3-1/TRBV3-2
d_call: TRBD1
cdr3_nt: TGTGCCAGCAGCCACAGGGGGTTTAATTCACCCCTCCACTTT
cdr3_aa: CASSHRGFNSPLHF

clone_size: NA
j_call: TRBJ2-4
v_call: TRBV7-8
d_call: TRBD2
cdr3_nt: TGTGCCAGCAGCTTAAGGGGGGTAGCGGGGGACCCAAACATTCAGTACTTC
cdr3_aa: CASSLRGVAGDPNIQYF

clone_size: NA
j_call: TRBJ1-5
v_call: TRBV28
d_call: NA
cdr3_nt: TGTGCCAGCAGTTCGTCACAGGCCGCCGGTTATAGCAATCAGCCCCAGCATTTT
cdr3_aa: CASSSSQAAGYSNQPQHF

clone_size: NA
j_call: TRBJ1-2
v_call: TRBV7-2
d_call: TRBD1
cdr3_nt: TGTGCCAGCAGCCCAGACAGGGAGAGGCTAAGTGGCTACACCTTC
cdr3_aa: CASSPDRERLSGYTF

clone_size: once
j_call: TRBJ1-1
v_call: TRBV2
d_call: TRBD1
cdr3_nt: TGTGCCACCTCCCAGGGGGCCCCCGAGGAAGCTTTCTTT
cdr3_aa: CATSQGAPEEAFF

clone_size: NA
j_call: TRBJ2-1
v_call: TRBV25-1
d_call: NA
cdr3_nt: TGTGCCAGCGACGAGGGGGCCTACAATGAGCAGTTCTTC
cdr3_aa: CASDEGAYNEQFF

clone_size: NA
j_call: TRBJ2-1
v_call: TRBV29-1
d_call: TRBD1
cdr3_nt: TGCAGCGTTGCCGTTGGGACAGCGCTATACAATGAGCAGTTCTTC
cdr3_aa: CSVAVGTALYNEQFF

clone_size: NA
j_call: TRBJ2-3
v_call: TRBV11-1
d_call: NA
cdr3_nt: TGTGCCAGCAGCTCAGGAACAGGGATAGGCACAGATACGCAGTATTTT
cdr3_aa: CASSSGTGIGTDTQYF

clone_size: NA
j_call: TRBJ2-7
v_call: TRBV5-1
d_call: TRBD2
cdr3_nt: TGCGCCAGCAGCTTGAGCGGGGCCGAGCAGTACTTC
cdr3_aa: CASSLSGAEQYF

clone_size: NA
j_call: TRBJ2-3
v_call: TRBV2
d_call: TRBD2
cdr3_nt: TGTGCCAGCAGTGACACCTATCGTACGGGAGGGAGCACAGATACGCAGTATTTT
cdr3_aa: CASSDTYRTGGSTDTQYF

clone_size: once
j_call: TRBJ2-1
v_call: TRBV18
d_call: TRBD2
cdr3_nt: TGTGCCAGCTCACCACTGTCGGGGGGCTACAATGAGCAGTTCTTC
cdr3_aa: CASSPLSGGYNEQFF

clone_size: few
j_call: TRBJ1-5
v_call: TRBV27
d_call: NA
cdr3_nt: TGTGCCAGCAGTTTAAGCCCCCGGACATTCCAGCATTTT
cdr3_aa: CASSLSPRTFQHF

clone_size: few
j_call: TRBJ2-7
v_call: TRBV12-3/TRBV12-4
d_call: TRBD1
cdr3_nt: TGTGCCAGCAGTGGGACAGCTCGCTACGAGCAGTACTTC
cdr3_aa: CASSGTARYEQYF

clone_size: NA
j_call: TRBJ2-1
v_call: TRBV2
d_call: NA
cdr3_nt: TGTGCCAGCAACGGTTTAGGGGGACCCTACAATGAGCAGTTCTTC
cdr3_aa: CASNGLGGPYNEQFF

clone_size: NA
j_call: TRBJ1-2
v_call: TRBV28
d_call: TRBD1
cdr3_nt: TGTGCCAGCAGCCCGACAGGGACCGCTAACTATGGCTACACCTTC
cdr3_aa: CASSPTGTANYGYTF

clone_size: NA
j_call: TRBJ2-2
v_call: TRBV24-1
d_call: NA
cdr3_nt: TGTGCCACCAGTGATTTGTCAGGGCGGGGGAACACCGGGGAGCTGTTTTTT
cdr3_aa: CATSDLSGRGNTGELFF

clone_size: NA
j_call: TRBJ2-7
v_call: TRBV7-2
d_call: TRBD2
cdr3_nt: TGTGCCAGCAGCCCCGGGCGGGGACTAGCGGGGGGGCGTAACGAGCAGTACTTC
cdr3_aa: CASSPGRGLAGGRNEQYF

clone_size: NA
j_call: TRBJ2-7
v_call: TRBV11-2
d_call: NA
cdr3_nt: TGTGCCAGCAGCTGGGGCGAAAGCTCCTACGAGCAGTACTTC
cdr3_aa: CASSWGESSYEQYF

clone_size: NA
j_call: TRBJ2-1
v_call: TRBV11-2
d_call: TRBD2
cdr3_nt: TGTGCCAGCAGTCCCGGGACTAGCGGGGGATACAATGAGCAGTTCTTC
cdr3_aa: CASSPGTSGGYNEQFF

clone_size: NA
j_call: TRBJ2-1
v_call: TRBV9
d_call: TRBD2
cdr3_nt: TGTGCCAGCAGCGTAGGGCTAGCGGTGGGCACTAATGAGCAGTTCTTC
cdr3_aa: CASSVGLAVGTNEQFF

clone_size: NA
j_call: TRBJ2-7
v_call: TRBV9
d_call: TRBD1
cdr3_nt: TGTGCCAGCAGCGCACGCCCGGGACAGGCTCCCTACGAGCAGTACTTC
cdr3_aa: CASSARPGQAPYEQYF

clone_size: NA
j_call: TRBJ1-6
v_call: TRBV7-2
d_call: NA
cdr3_nt: TGTGCCAGCAGCCTCGGACAGATTAATTCACCCCTCCACTTT
cdr3_aa: CASSLGQINSPLHF

clone_size: NA
j_call: TRBJ1-1
v_call: TRBV29-1
d_call: NA
cdr3_nt: TGCAGCGTCGTGGGACAAATGAACACTGAAGCTTTCTTT
cdr3_aa: CSVVGQMNTEAFF

clone_size: NA
j_call: TRBJ2-3
v_call: TRBV5-1
d_call: NA
cdr3_nt: TGCGCCAGCAGCTTGGAGGGACTCAGCGCAGATACGCAGTATTTT
cdr3_aa: CASSLEGLSADTQYF

clone_size: few
j_call: TRBJ2-1
v_call: TRBV7-9
d_call: TRBD2
cdr3_nt: TGTGCCAGCAGCTTAGCCCTAGCGGGGACCTACAATGAGCAGTTCTTC
cdr3_aa: CASSLALAGTYNEQFF

clone_size: NA
j_call: TRBJ2-1
v_call: TRBV21-1
d_call: NA
cdr3_nt: TGTGCCAGCAGCAAACTAGCGGGAGAGGACAATGAGCAGTTCTTC
cdr3_aa: CASSKLAGEDNEQFF

clone_size: NA
j_call: TRBJ2-1
v_call: TRBV18
d_call: NA
cdr3_nt: TGTGCCAGCTCACCACCGAGCGCGGCCGACGATGAGCAGTTCTTC
cdr3_aa: CASSPPSAADDEQFF

clone_size: NA
j_call: TRBJ2-7
v_call: TRBV2
d_call: NA
cdr3_nt: TGTGCCAGCAGTTACAGTTACGAGCAGTACTTC
cdr3_aa: CASSYSYEQYF

clone_size: NA
j_call: TRBJ2-2
v_call: TRBV6-1
d_call: NA
cdr3_nt: TGTGCCAGCAGTGAATCTGCGGGGGCTATCGGGGAGCTGTTTTTT
cdr3_aa: CASSESAGAIGELFF

clone_size: NA
j_call: TRBJ2-7
v_call: TRBV28
d_call: TRBD1
cdr3_nt: TGTGCCAGCAGCCCCCCAGGACAGGGTACCTACGAGCAGTACTTC
cdr3_aa: CASSPPGQGTYEQYF

clone_size: NA
j_call: TRBJ2-1
v_call: TRBV28
d_call: NA
cdr3_nt: TGTGCCAGCAGTGAACTGACTAGTCGGATGGGCTGGTTCTTC
cdr3_aa: CASSELTSRMGWFF

clone_size: NA
j_call: TRBJ2-7
v_call: TRBV5-6
d_call: TRBD1
cdr3_nt: TGTGCCAGCAGTTTGGAGGACAGGGAAGGGTACGAGCAGTACTTC
cdr3_aa: CASSLEDREGYEQYF

clone_size: NA
j_call: TRBJ2-7
v_call: TRBV6-5
d_call: TRBD1
cdr3_nt: TGTGCCAGCTTTTCAGGGACAGGGGCCTACGAGCAGTACTTC
cdr3_aa: CASFSGTGAYEQYF